This T cell receptor (beta chain) is drawn from a study of T cell responses to AZD1222 COVID-19 vaccine. Of note for this clone: Its antigen remains unidentified.

TCRdb's copy holds only in-frame clones and misses some; the assay was immunoSEQ multiplex PCR. The table includes 100,000 or so clones, about nine tenths detected once. Study-level findings and limits: Repertoire sampling was restricted to post-peak T cell response timepoints. Reportedly, close to half of spike-specific TCRs are directed against unmutated variant regions.

V lost 0 bases and J lost 1, with 7 bases in between. Germline V gene lookup returns CDR1 SGHRS and CDR2 YFSETQ. There are 14 residues in the CDR3. This sample comprised peripheral blood, obtained on day 0 of AZD1222 vaccination. This TCR came from an adult in good health. The chain carries TRBV5-1 and TRBJ1-1; D remains ambiguous. DNA for the CDR3: TGCGCCAGCAGCTTGGGGGGTAAGAACACTGAAGCTTTCTTT. Amino acids: CASSLGGKNTEAFF.